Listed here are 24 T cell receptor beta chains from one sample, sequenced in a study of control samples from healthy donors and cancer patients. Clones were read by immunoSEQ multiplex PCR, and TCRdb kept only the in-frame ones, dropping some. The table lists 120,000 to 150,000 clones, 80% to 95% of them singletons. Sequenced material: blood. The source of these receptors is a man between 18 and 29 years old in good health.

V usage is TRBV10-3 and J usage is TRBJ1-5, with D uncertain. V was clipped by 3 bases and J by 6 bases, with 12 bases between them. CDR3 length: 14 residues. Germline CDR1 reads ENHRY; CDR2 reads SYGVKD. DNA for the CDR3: TGTGCCATCAGTGATTATGGCGGAACTCAGCCCCAGCATTTT. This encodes CAISDYGGTQPQHF.

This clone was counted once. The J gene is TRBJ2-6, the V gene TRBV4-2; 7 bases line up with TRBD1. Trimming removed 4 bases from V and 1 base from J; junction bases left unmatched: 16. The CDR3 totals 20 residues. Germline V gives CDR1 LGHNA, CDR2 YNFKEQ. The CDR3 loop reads CASSPHLETGQISGANVLTF. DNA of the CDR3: TGTGCCAGCAGCCCTCACCTGGAAACGGGACAGATATCTGGGGCCAACGTCCTGACTTTC.

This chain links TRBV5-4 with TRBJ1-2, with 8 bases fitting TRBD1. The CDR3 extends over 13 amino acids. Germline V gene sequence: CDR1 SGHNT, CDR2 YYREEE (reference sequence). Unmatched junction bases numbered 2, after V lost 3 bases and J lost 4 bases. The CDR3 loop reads CASSSGQVYGYTF. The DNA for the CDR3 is TGTGCCAGCAGCTCGGGACAGGTCTATGGCTACACCTTC.

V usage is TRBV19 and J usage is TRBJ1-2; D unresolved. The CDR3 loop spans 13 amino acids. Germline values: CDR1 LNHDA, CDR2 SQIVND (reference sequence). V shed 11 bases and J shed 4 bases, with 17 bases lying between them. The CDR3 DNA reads TGTGCCGCCACGTCAAGGGAAGGCTATGGCTACACCTTC. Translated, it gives CAATSREGYGYTF.

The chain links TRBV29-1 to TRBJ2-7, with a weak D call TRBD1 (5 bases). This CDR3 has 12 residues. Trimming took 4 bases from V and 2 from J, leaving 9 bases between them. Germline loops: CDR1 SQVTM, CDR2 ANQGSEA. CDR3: CSVVPRAYEQYF. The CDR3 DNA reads TGCAGCGTTGTCCCCAGGGCCTACGAGCAGTACTTC.

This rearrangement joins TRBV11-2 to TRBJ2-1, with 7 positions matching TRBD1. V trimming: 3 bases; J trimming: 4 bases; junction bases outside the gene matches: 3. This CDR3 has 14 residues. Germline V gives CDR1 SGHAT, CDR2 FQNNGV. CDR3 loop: CASSFPGQYNEQFF. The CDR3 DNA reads TGTGCCAGCAGCTTTCCGGGACAGTACAATGAGCAGTTCTTC.

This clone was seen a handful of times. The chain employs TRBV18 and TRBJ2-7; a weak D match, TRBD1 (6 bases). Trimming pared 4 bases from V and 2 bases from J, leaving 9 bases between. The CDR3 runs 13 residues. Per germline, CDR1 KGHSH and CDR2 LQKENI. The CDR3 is CASSRRDTYEQYF. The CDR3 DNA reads TGTGCCAGCTCACGCCGGGACACCTACGAGCAGTACTTC.

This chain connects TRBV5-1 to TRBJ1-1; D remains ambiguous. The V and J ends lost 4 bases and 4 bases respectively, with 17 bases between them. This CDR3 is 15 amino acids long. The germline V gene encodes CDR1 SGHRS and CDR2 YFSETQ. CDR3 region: CASSPSGRGSTEAFF. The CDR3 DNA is TGCGCCAGCAGCCCCTCGGGGAGAGGGAGCACTGAAGCTTTCTTT.

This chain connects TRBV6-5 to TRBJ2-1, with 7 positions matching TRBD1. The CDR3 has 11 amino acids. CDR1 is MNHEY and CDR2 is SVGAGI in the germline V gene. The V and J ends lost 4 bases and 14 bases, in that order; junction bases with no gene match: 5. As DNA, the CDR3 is TGTGCCAGCAGTTTCGACAGGGAAGAGTTCTTC. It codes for CASSFDREEFF.

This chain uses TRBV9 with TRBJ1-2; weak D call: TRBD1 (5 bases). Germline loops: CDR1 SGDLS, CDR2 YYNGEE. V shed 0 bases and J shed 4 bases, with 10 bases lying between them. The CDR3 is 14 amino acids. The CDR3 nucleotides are TGTGCCAGCAGCGTAGCTCCAGGGCGCTATGGCTACACCTTC. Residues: CASSVAPGRYGYTF.

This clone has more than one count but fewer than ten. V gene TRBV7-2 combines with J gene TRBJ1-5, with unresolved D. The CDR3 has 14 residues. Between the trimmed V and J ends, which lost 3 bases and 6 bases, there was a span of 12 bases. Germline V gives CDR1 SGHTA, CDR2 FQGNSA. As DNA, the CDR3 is TGTGCCAGCAGCTTTTCGGGTCTTCTTCAGCCCCAGCATTTT. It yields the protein CASSFSGLLQPQHF.

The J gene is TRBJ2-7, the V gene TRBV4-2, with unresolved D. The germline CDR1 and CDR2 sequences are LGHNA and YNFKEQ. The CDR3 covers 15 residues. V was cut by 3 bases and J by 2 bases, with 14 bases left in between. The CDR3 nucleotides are TGTGCCAGCAGCCAGTGGGGTCAGGAAACCTACGAGCAGTACTTC. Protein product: CASSQWGQETYEQYF.

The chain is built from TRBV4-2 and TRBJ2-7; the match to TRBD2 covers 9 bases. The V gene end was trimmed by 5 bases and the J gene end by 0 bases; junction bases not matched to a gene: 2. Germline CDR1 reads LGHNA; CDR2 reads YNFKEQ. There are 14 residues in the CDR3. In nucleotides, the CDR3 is TGTGCCAGCAGCGCGGGAGGGTTCTCCTACGAGCAGTACTTC. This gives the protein CASSAGGFSYEQYF.

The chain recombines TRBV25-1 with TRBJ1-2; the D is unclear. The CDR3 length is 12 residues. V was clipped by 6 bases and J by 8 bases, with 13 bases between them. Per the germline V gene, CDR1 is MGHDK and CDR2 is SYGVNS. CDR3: CASRESERGYTF. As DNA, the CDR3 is TGTGCCAGCAGGGAAAGTGAAAGGGGCTACACCTTC.

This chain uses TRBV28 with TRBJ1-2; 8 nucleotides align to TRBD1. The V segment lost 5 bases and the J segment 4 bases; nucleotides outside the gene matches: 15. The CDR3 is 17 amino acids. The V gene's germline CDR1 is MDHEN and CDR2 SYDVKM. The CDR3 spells CASSTYLQGAKAYGYTF. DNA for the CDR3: TGTGCCAGCAGTACTTACCTTCAGGGGGCGAAGGCCTATGGCTACACCTTC.

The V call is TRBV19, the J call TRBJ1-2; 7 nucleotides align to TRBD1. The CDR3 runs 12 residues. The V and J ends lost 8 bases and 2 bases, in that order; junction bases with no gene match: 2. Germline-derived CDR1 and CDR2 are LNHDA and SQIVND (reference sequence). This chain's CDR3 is CASLQGNYGYTF. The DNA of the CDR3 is TGTGCCAGTCTACAGGGGAACTATGGCTACACCTTC.

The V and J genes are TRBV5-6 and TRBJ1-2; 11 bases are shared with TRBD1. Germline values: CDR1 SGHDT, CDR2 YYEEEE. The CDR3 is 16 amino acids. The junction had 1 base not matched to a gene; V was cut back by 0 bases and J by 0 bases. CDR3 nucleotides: TGTGCCAGCAGCTTGGAGGGACAGGGGGCTAACTATGGCTACACCTTC. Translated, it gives CASSLEGQGANYGYTF.

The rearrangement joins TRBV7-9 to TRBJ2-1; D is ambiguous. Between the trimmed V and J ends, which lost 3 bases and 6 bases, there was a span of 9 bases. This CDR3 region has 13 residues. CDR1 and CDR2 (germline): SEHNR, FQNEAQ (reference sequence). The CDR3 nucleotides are TGTGCCAGCAGCTTCGGTGCACCCAATGAGCAGTTCTTC. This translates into CASSFGAPNEQFF.

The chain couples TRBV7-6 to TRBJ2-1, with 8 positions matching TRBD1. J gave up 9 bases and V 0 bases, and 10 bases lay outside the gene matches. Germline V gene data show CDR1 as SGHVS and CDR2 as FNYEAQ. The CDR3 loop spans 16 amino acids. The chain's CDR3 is CASSLAQGQALGEQFF. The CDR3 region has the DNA TGTGCCAGCAGCTTAGCGCAGGGACAGGCATTGGGTGAGCAGTTCTTC.

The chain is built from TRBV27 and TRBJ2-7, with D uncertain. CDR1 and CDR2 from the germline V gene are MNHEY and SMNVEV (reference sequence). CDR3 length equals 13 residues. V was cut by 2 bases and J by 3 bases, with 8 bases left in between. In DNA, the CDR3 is TGTGCCAGCAGTTTAACCGATAGCTACGAGCAGTACTTC. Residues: CASSLTDSYEQYF.

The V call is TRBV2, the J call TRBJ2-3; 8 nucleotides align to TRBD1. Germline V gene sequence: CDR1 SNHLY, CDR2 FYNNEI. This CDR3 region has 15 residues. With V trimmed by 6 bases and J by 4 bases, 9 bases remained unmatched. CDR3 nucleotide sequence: TGTGCCAGCAGGGGGGACAGGCATACCCCAGATACGCAGTATTTT. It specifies CASRGDRHTPDTQYF. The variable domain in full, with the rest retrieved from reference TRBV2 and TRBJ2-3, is EPEVTQTPSHQVTQMGQEVILRCVPISNHLYFYWYRQILGQKVEFLVSFYNNEISEKSEIFDDQFSVERPDGSNFTLKIRSTKLEDSAMYFCASRGDRHTPDTQYFGPGTRLTVL.

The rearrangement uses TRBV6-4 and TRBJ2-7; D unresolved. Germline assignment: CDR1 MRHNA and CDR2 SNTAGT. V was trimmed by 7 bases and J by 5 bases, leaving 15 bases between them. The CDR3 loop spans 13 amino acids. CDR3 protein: CASTMAVHHEQYF. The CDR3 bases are TGTGCCAGCACCATGGCGGTGCACCACGAGCAGTACTTC.

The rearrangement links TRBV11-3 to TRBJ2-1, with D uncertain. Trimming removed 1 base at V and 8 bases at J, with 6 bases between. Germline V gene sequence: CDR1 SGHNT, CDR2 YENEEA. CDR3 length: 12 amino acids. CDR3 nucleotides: TGTGCCAGCAGCTTAGTAGGTGATGAGCAGTTCTTC. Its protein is CASSLVGDEQFF.

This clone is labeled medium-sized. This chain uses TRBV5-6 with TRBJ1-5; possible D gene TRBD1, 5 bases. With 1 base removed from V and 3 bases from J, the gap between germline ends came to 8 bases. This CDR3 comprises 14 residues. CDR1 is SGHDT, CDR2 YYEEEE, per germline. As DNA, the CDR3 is TGTGCCAGCAGCTTGTGGGGGATCAATCAGCCCCAGCATTTT. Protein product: CASSLWGINQPQHF.